The TCR beta chain described here comes from a study of blood T cell repertoires in COVID-19. About the research overall: The origin of the acute and convalescent COVID-19 samples was the United States, Italy and Spain.

The CDR3 runs 15 residues. V was clipped by 0 bases and J by 6 bases, with 16 bases between them. Germline V gene lookup returns CDR1 SGDLS and CDR2 YYNGEE. Study processing details: Using reference gene primer amplification, nucleated cell counts were estimated. The protocol was immunoSEQ multiplex PCR, while the TCRdb copy is restricted to in-frame clones and leaves out a portion. V and J calls and clone size are copied from that table; D and trimming were computed from the DNA. The data contain about 190,000 clones, less than 90% of them singletons. The sample comprised peripheral blood. The origin of this receptor is a woman between 40 and 55 years old with acute or convalescent COVID-19. This chain uses TRBV9 with TRBJ2-7; tentatively, D is TRBD2 (6 bases). For the CDR3, the DNA is TGTGCCAGCAGCGTAGAGGCCGGGGGAGGCGTCGAGCAGTACTTC. This translates into CASSVEAGGGVEQYF.